This TCR beta chain was found in a study of beta chain features in type 1 diabetes. The overall study: Healthy donors, compared against patients, showed similar age, gender and cell yields. General observations from the study: The similarity of naive, central memory and Treg TCRB repertoires appeared greater among patients than among healthy donors. For cells with high TCR expression, cDNA sequencing could yield over-representation.

The germline gives CDR1 SGDLS, CDR2 YYNGEE. The junction had 4 bases not matched to a gene; V was cut back by 4 bases and J by 4 bases. The CDR3 has 14 amino acids. Remarks on this clone: Antigen specificity is unknown. The sample carries other DNA sequences with the same CDR3.

Since all of the isolated RNA was reverse transcribed, expressed TCRB transcripts were what got sequenced. The protocol was immunoSEQ multiplex PCR, while the TCRdb copy is restricted to in-frame clones and leaves out a portion. The data contain 450,000 to 600,000 clones, 30% of them singletons. What was sequenced was naive CD4+ T cells from blood. The rearrangement links TRBV9 to TRBJ2-5; 10 positions match TRBD1. This clonotype was obtained from a man between 18 and 29 years old in good health. The CDR3 is CASSKTGGGETQYF. DNA for the CDR3: TGTGCCAGCAGCAAGACAGGGGGCGGAGAGACCCAGTACTTC.